Listed below are T cell receptor beta chains from one sample, sequenced in a study of blood T cells in healthy people across ages. TCRdb recomputed calls from the 5' RACE reads with MiXCR, one row per CDR3 protein. The profile shows approximately 1.5 million distinct CDR3 sequences, roughly 32% of them singletons. Material: blood. Receptors were obtained from a woman aged 25 to 45 in good health. CDR3s include the opening cysteine and the closing phenylalanine or tryptophan. Fields, in order: clone size, D gene, J gene, V gene, CDR3 length, CDR3 DNA, CDR3 protein. D genes are given only for firm matches. Not all rows give a size; the values are once, few, many and, for expanded clones, a class.

clone_size: -; d_call: -; j_call: TRBJ2-3; v_call: TRBV12-3/TRBV12-4; cdr3_length: 15; cdr3_nt: TGTGCCAGCAGTTTCCTGGTAGTGACCACAGATACGCAATATTTT; cdr3_aa: CASSFLVVTTDTQYF
clone_size: -; d_call: -; j_call: TRBJ2-3; v_call: TRBV27; cdr3_length: 16; cdr3_nt: TGTGCCAGCAGTCCCCGACAGTGGGTTGGCACAGATACGCAGTATTTT; cdr3_aa: CASSPRQWVGTDTQYF
clone_size: -; d_call: -; j_call: TRBJ2-3; v_call: TRBV29-1; cdr3_length: 13; cdr3_nt: TGCAGCGTTGAAGGCCAGTTGCAAGATACGCAGTATTTT; cdr3_aa: CSVEGQLQDTQYF
clone_size: -; d_call: -; j_call: TRBJ2-7; v_call: TRBV12-3/TRBV12-4; cdr3_length: 14; cdr3_nt: TGTGCCAGCAGCCCCGTTGCAGGGGGAGGCGAGCAGTACTTC; cdr3_aa: CASSPVAGGGEQYF
clone_size: -; d_call: TRBD2; j_call: TRBJ2-1; v_call: TRBV4-1; cdr3_length: 17; cdr3_nt: TGCGCCAGCAGCCAAGGGCTCTTAGCGGGAGTACGGAATGAGCAGTTCTTC; cdr3_aa: CASSQGLLAGVRNEQFF
clone_size: -; d_call: -; j_call: TRBJ1-1; v_call: TRBV20-1; cdr3_length: 15; cdr3_nt: TGCAGTGCCCCAGATCGTTGGTTCGGGGGGGCTGAAGCTTTCTTT; cdr3_aa: CSAPDRWFGGAEAFF
clone_size: many; d_call: -; j_call: TRBJ2-7; v_call: TRBV12-3/TRBV12-4; cdr3_length: 14; cdr3_nt: TGTGCCAGCAGTTTATTGGGAGGAGCCTACGAGCAGTACTTC; cdr3_aa: CASSLLGGAYEQYF
clone_size: -; d_call: TRBD2; j_call: TRBJ2-7; v_call: TRBV6-2/TRBV6-3; cdr3_length: 15; cdr3_nt: TGTGCCAGCAGGCAAAAAGCGGGGTACTCCTACGAGCAGTACTTC; cdr3_aa: CASRQKAGYSYEQYF
clone_size: -; d_call: -; j_call: TRBJ2-3; v_call: TRBV15; cdr3_length: 13; cdr3_nt: TGTGCCACCAGCAGAGAAGGGCCAGATACGCAGTATTTT; cdr3_aa: CATSREGPDTQYF
clone_size: -; d_call: -; j_call: TRBJ2-1; v_call: TRBV28; cdr3_length: 12; cdr3_nt: TGTGCCAGCAGTCATTACAGGGTAGGGCAGTTCTTC; cdr3_aa: CASSHYRVGQFF
clone_size: -; d_call: -; j_call: TRBJ2-6; v_call: TRBV5-4; cdr3_length: 16; cdr3_nt: TGTGCCAGCAGTTTCGGGGCGTCCTCTGGGGCCAACGTCCTGACTTTC; cdr3_aa: CASSFGASSGANVLTF
clone_size: few; d_call: TRBD2; j_call: TRBJ2-2; v_call: TRBV6-1; cdr3_length: 17; cdr3_nt: TGTGCCAGTAACCTAGCGGGGCCTCTTAGTTTAGTCGGGGAGCTGTTTTTT; cdr3_aa: CASNLAGPLSLVGELFF
clone_size: few; d_call: TRBD2; j_call: TRBJ2-5; v_call: TRBV25-1; cdr3_length: 15; cdr3_nt: TGTGCCAGCAGTGAATTGTTGGCGGGAGTTGAGACCCAGTACTTC; cdr3_aa: CASSELLAGVETQYF
clone_size: few; d_call: -; j_call: TRBJ2-1; v_call: TRBV20-1; cdr3_length: 12; cdr3_nt: TGCAGTGCTAGGGAAAACGGTGGTGAGCAGTTCTTC; cdr3_aa: CSARENGGEQFF
clone_size: once; d_call: TRBD1; j_call: TRBJ2-7; v_call: TRBV27; cdr3_length: 16; cdr3_nt: TGTGCCAGCAGCTTATGGGAGGGACAGGGGATCTACGAGCAGTACTTC; cdr3_aa: CASSLWEGQGIYEQYF
clone_size: -; d_call: TRBD2; j_call: TRBJ2-3; v_call: TRBV27; cdr3_length: 16; cdr3_nt: TGTGCCAGCAGTCAGGTAGCGGGGACACACACAGATACGCAGTATTTT; cdr3_aa: CASSQVAGTHTDTQYF
clone_size: -; d_call: TRBD1; j_call: TRBJ2-1; v_call: TRBV3-1; cdr3_length: 15; cdr3_nt: TGTGCCGGCAGCCAAGATACAGGGGGGAGAAATGAGCAGTTCTTC; cdr3_aa: CAGSQDTGGRNEQFF